This record concerns one T cell receptor (beta chain) sequence. What it binds is not known. CDR1 is MGHRA, CDR2 YSYEKL, per germline. V was clipped by 3 bases and J by 5 bases; unmatched bases: 9. The CDR3 consists of 16 residues. The data are from a study of a mutant IDH1 vaccine in newly diagnosed glioma. Whole-study findings and limits: Any relationship between pseudoprogression and changes in top peripheral T cell clonotypes seemed absent.

Sequenced by immunoSEQ multiplex PCR; TCRdb stores in-frame clones only, minus some. Of tens of thousands of clones in the sample, 78% were seen once. The time point denotes: week 35, safety follow-up. All doses held 300 ug of mutant IDH1 20-mer peptide, with topical imiquimod. The sequencing here drew on PBMCs, taken from a glioma patient whose treatment included an IDH1 peptide vaccine. The TCR sequence derives from a woman aged 40 to 55 with glioma. V usage is TRBV4-1 and J usage is TRBJ1-2; 10 bases align to TRBD1. The CDR3 sequence is CASSHTGQGKGYGYTF. In DNA, the CDR3 is TGCGCCAGCAGCCATACGGGACAGGGGAAGGGTTATGGCTACACCTTC.